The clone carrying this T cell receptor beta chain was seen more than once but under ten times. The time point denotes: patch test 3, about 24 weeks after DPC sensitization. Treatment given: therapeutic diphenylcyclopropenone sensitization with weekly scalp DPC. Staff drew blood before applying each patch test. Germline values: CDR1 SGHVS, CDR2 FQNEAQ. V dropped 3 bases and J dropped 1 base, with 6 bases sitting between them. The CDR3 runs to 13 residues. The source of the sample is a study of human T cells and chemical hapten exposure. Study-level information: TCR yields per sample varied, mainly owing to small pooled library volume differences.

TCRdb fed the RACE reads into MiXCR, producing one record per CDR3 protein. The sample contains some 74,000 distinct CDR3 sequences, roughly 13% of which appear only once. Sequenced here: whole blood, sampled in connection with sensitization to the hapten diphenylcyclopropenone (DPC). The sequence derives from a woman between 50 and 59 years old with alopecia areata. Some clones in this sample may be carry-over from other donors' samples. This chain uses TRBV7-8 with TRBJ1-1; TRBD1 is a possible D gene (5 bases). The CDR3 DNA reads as TGTGCCAGCAGCTTCGGGGCGAACACTGAAGCTTTCTTT. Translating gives CASSFGANTEAFF.